These T cell receptor beta chains were read from a single sample in a study of shared clonotypes between healthy human individuals. Here immunoSEQ multiplex PCR was the method, and the copy in TCRdb shows in-frame clones only, minus some. The data contain around 600,000 clones, roughly 98% of them singletons. The specimen was naive CD8+ T cells sorted from blood. Source of these receptors: a man aged 25 to 40 in good health. Both conserved end residues are part of each CDR3. The order of the fields is V gene, J gene, clone size, D gene, CDR3 protein, CDR3 DNA. D genes are given only for firm matches. Where a row states a size, it is once, few, many or the class of an expanded clone; other rows omit it.

v_call: TRBV5-1
j_call: TRBJ2-5
clone_size: -
d_call: TRBD1
cdr3_aa: CASSLNTGGQETQYF
cdr3_nt: TGCGCCAGCAGCTTGAATACAGGGGGACAAGAGACCCAGTACTTC

v_call: TRBV29-1
j_call: TRBJ1-4
clone_size: -
d_call: -
cdr3_aa: CSANTAGKLFF
cdr3_nt: TGCAGCGCCAACACAGCTGGAAAACTGTTTTTT

v_call: TRBV6-4
j_call: TRBJ2-7
clone_size: once
d_call: -
cdr3_aa: CASTLGDSSREQYF
cdr3_nt: TGTGCCAGCACTCTCGGAGATTCCTCCCGCGAGCAGTACTTC

v_call: TRBV11-2
j_call: TRBJ2-5
clone_size: -
d_call: TRBD2
cdr3_aa: CASSPGLADPGGETQYF
cdr3_nt: TGTGCCAGCAGCCCCGGACTAGCGGACCCCGGGGGGGAGACCCAGTACTTC

v_call: TRBV29-1
j_call: TRBJ2-1
clone_size: -
d_call: -
cdr3_aa: CSVEGGMNEQFF
cdr3_nt: TGCAGCGTTGAAGGGGGCATGAATGAGCAGTTCTTC

v_call: TRBV15
j_call: TRBJ1-1
clone_size: once
d_call: TRBD1
cdr3_aa: CATSRVRGLGEAFF
cdr3_nt: TGTGCCACCAGCAGAGTGAGGGGGCTGGGTGAAGCTTTCTTT

v_call: TRBV27
j_call: TRBJ1-2
clone_size: -
d_call: TRBD1
cdr3_aa: CASSLTGGGMDGYTF
cdr3_nt: TGTGCCAGCAGTCTAACAGGGGGCGGGATGGATGGCTACACCTTC

v_call: TRBV5-1
j_call: TRBJ2-7
clone_size: -
d_call: TRBD2
cdr3_aa: CASSLGLAGDEQYF
cdr3_nt: TGCGCCAGCAGCTTGGGTCTAGCGGGAGACGAGCAGTACTTC

v_call: TRBV11-2
j_call: TRBJ2-7
clone_size: -
d_call: -
cdr3_aa: CASSSPDPRSSYEQYF
cdr3_nt: TGTGCCAGCAGCTCCCCTGACCCACGATCTTCCTACGAGCAGTACTTC

v_call: TRBV4-3
j_call: TRBJ2-7
clone_size: -
d_call: -
cdr3_aa: CASSQVQTSQYEQYF
cdr3_nt: TGCGCCAGCAGCCAAGTACAAACGAGCCAATACGAGCAGTACTTC